Sequencing of this T cell receptor (beta chain) was carried out in a study of cytomegalovirus exposure and HLA in healthy donors. Per germline, CDR1 LNHDA and CDR2 SQIVND (reference sequence). Between the trimmed V and J ends, which lost 5 bases and 1 base, there was a span of 14 bases. The length of the CDR3 is 15 residues. The PCR had 60 Vbeta and 13 Jbeta primers. Measured with immunoSEQ multiplex PCR; TCRdb has only the in-frame clones, and not every one. In the table there are about 210,000 clones, roughly 86% of which are singletons. The sample was PBMCs. The chain employs TRBV19 and TRBJ1-1; possible D gene TRBD1, 6 bases. The sequence was obtained from a man aged 35 to 55 in good health and CMV-seropositive. The CDR3 spells CASSPGVSRNTEAFF. CDR3 in DNA: TGTGCCAGTAGTCCAGGGGTGAGTCGGAACACTGAAGCTTTCTTT. The variable domain in full, completed from reference TRBV19 and TRBJ1-1, reads DGGITQSPKYLFRKEGQNVTLSCEQNLNHDAMYWYRQDPGQGLRLIYYSQIVNDFQKGDIAEGYSVSREKKESFPLTVTSAQKNPTAFYLCASSPGVSRNTEAFFGQGTRLTVV.